Below, 11 T cell receptor beta chains from the same sample are listed, as sequenced in a study of shared clonotypes between healthy human individuals. The data were produced by immunoSEQ multiplex PCR, yet TCRdb's version contains in-frame clones alone and is incomplete. The sample lists more than 400,000 clones, 78% occurring once. The sample comprised PBMCs. The receptor set was obtained from a middle-aged woman in good health. Some clones in this sample may be carry-over from other donors' samples.

This chain connects TRBV10-3 to TRBJ2-1; no clear D gene. Looked up from germline, CDR1 is ENHRY and CDR2 is SYGVKD. The CDR3 loop spans 14 amino acids. V lost 0 bases to trimming and J lost 15 bases, with 18 bases between them. The CDR3 loop reads CAISESLIPQDPFF. In DNA, the CDR3 is TGTGCCATCAGTGAGTCGTTGATCCCCCAGGATCCGTTCTTC.

V gene TRBV7-3 combines with J gene TRBJ2-1; possibly TRBD2 for D (5 bases). This CDR3 has 15 residues. Germline V CDR1 and CDR2: SGHTA, FQGTGA. V shed 5 bases and J shed 0 bases, with 11 bases lying between them. The CDR3 bases are TGTGCCAGCAGCCCTAGCTATTCCTCCTACAATGAGCAGTTCTTC. It translates to CASSPSYSSYNEQFF.

The V gene is TRBV10-3, the J gene TRBJ2-1; D is possibly TRBD1 (5 bases). Trimming took 4 bases from V and 9 from J, leaving 13 bases between them. The germline CDR1 and CDR2 sequences are ENHRY and SYGVKD. This CDR3 region has 13 residues. CDR3 amino acids: CAISALPRAEQFF. For the CDR3, the DNA is TGTGCCATCAGTGCCCTCCCCAGGGCTGAGCAGTTCTTC.

This sequence joins TRBV29-1 and TRBJ2-1; 9 bases align to TRBD2. V was clipped by 4 bases and J by 5 bases; unmatched bases: 6. CDR3 size: 14 residues. CDR1 and CDR2 from the germline V gene are SQVTM and ANQGSEA. CDR3 sequence reads: CSVVAGGPHNEQFF. The CDR3 bases are TGCAGCGTTGTGGCGGGAGGGCCCCACAATGAGCAGTTCTTC.

This clone was detected only a few times. Here the CDR3 omits its conserved ending phenylalanine or tryptophan, so a read error is the likely source. The gene calls are TRBV19 and TRBJ1-1, with D maybe TRBD1 (6 bases). In germline, CDR1 is LNHDA, CDR2 SQIVND (reference sequence). This CDR3 has 15 residues. V was pared by 2 bases and J by 6 bases, with 16 bases between. CDR3: CASSIWRGGRAEAFS. CDR3 sequence (DNA): TGTGCCAGTAGTATATGGCGAGGGGGGAGGGCTGAAGCTTTCTCT.

The rearrangement links TRBV5-4 to TRBJ1-2; 7 bases are a match to TRBD1. The junction had 3 bases not matched to a gene; V was cut back by 0 bases and J by 1 base. This CDR3 is 15 amino acids long. Germline CDR1 is SGHNT and CDR2 is YYREEE (reference sequence). This CDR3 is CASSLGGQSNYGYTF. Written as DNA, the CDR3 is TGTGCCAGCAGCTTGGGGGGACAGAGTAACTATGGCTACACCTTC.

V and J are TRBV9 and TRBJ2-1, with 13 positions matching TRBD2. After removal of 2 bases from V and 2 bases from J, the junction contained 1 base not matched to a gene. This CDR3 is built from 16 residues. CDR1 and CDR2 (germline): SGDLS, YYNGEE. The CDR3 coding sequence is TGTGCCAGCAGCGTCGGGACTAGCGGGACCTACAATGAGCAGTTCTTC. Translated, it gives CASSVGTSGTYNEQFF.

With respect to this clone: This could be a read error, since a much larger clone is one nucleotide away. In DNA form, the CDR3 reads TGTGCCAGCGACAGGGGGCAGGGAGCTTACTTT. Translated: CASDRGQGAYF. J is TRBJ1-1 and V is TRBV19; 10 bases are shared with TRBD1. CDR1 LNHDA and CDR2 SQIVND come from the germline V gene (reference sequence). There are 11 residues in the CDR3.

The V gene is TRBV2, the J gene TRBJ1-5; no definite D call. The CDR3 is 13 residues long. Germline CDR1 is SNHLY and CDR2 is FYNNEI. Trimming stripped 4 bases from V and 4 bases from J, with 8 bases between. The DNA for the CDR3 is TGTGCCAGCAGTGTTTGGCAAAATCAGCCCCAGCATTTT. Its translation is CASSVWQNQPQHF.

In its sample, this clone was seen a few times. The chain links TRBV10-1 to TRBJ1-1, with no clear D. This CDR3 region has 15 residues. The V and J ends lost 0 bases and 0 bases respectively, with 8 bases between them. The V gene's germline CDR1 is WNHNN and CDR2 SYGVQD (reference sequence). The CDR3 DNA reads as TGCGCCAGCAGTGAGTCGCCGGGGATGAACACTGAAGCTTTCTTT. Encoded protein: CASSESPGMNTEAFF.

The rearrangement uses TRBV7-3 and TRBJ2-7; TRBD1 matches 8 bases. Losses at the gene ends were 4 bases for V and 6 bases for J; bases not matched to a gene: 8. The CDR3 covers 14 residues. Germline assignment: CDR1 SGHTA and CDR2 FQGTGA. The CDR3 spells CASSSGQGGGEQYF. CDR3 nucleotides: TGTGCCAGCAGCTCCGGACAGGGAGGCGGCGAGCAGTACTTC.